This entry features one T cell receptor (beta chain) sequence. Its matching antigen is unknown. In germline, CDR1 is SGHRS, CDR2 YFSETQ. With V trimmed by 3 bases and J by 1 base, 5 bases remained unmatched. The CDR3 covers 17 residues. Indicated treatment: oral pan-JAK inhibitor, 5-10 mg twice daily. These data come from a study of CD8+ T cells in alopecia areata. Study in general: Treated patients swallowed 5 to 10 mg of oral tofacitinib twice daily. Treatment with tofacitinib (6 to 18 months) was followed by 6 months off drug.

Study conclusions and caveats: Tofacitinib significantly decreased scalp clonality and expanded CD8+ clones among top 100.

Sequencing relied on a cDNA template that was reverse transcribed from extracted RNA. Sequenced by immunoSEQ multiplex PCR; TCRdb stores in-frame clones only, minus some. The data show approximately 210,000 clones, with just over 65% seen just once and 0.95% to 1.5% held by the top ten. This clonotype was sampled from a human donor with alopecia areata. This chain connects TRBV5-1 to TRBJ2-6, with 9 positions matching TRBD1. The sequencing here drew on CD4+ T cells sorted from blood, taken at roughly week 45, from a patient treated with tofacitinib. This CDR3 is CASSYGTGSSGANVLTF. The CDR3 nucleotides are TGCGCCAGCAGCTACGGGACAGGGTCTTCTGGGGCCAACGTCCTGACTTTC.